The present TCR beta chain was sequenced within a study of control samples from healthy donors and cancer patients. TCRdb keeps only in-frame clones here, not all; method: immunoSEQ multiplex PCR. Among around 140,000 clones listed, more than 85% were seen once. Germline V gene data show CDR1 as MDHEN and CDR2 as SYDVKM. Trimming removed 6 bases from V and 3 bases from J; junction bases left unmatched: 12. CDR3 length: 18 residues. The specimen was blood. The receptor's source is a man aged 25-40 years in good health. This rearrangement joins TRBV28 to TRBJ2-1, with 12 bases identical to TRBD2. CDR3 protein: CASSLELAGGLSYNEQFF. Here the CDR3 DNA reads TGTGCCAGCAGCCTCGAACTAGCGGGGGGTCTTAGCTACAATGAGCAGTTCTTC.